The 10 T cell receptor beta chains in this list originate from one sample, sequenced in a study of T cell responses to AZD1222 COVID-19 vaccine. The assay was immunoSEQ multiplex PCR, and TCRdb's table has in-frame clones only and misses some. The table records 60,000 to 90,000 clones, more than 75% of them present only once. Sequencing used peripheral blood, obtained 28 days after the second AZD1222 dose. The source of these receptors is an adult who received the AZD1222 COVID-19 vaccine.

This rearrangement joins TRBV11-2 to TRBJ1-1, with D unresolved. Looked up from germline, CDR1 is SGHAT and CDR2 is FQNNGV. The CDR3 runs to 12 residues. Trimming stripped 1 base from V and 7 bases from J, with 7 bases between. CDR3 amino acids: CASSLVGGEAFF. The CDR3 DNA follows: TGTGCCAGCAGCTTAGTCGGCGGTGAAGCTTTCTTT.

V and J are TRBV4-2 and TRBJ2-3; D ambiguous. Germline CDR1 LGHNA, CDR2 YNFKEQ. V shed 0 bases and J shed 4 bases, with 8 bases lying between them. The CDR3 covers 14 residues. The CDR3 loop is CASSQDRSPDTQYF. The CDR3 DNA sequence: TGTGCCAGCAGCCAAGACCGTTCCCCAGATACGCAGTATTTT.

This rearrangement joins TRBV10-3 to TRBJ2-3, with D tentatively TRBD2 (6 bases). V was cut by 7 bases and J by 3 bases, with 14 bases left in between. CDR1 is ENHRY and CDR2 is SYGVKD in the germline V gene. This CDR3 comprises 14 residues. In nucleotides, the CDR3 is TGTGCCATCATACGGGGGTTGAGGACAGATACGCAGTATTTT. Amino acid sequence: CAIIRGLRTDTQYF.

The chain couples TRBV6-4 to TRBJ2-3, with 10 bases fitting TRBD1. The CDR3 contains 15 residues. Germline CDR1 and CDR2: MRHNA and SNTAGT. V shed 2 bases and J 1 base; nucleotides not matched to a gene: 0. The CDR3 loop reads CASSDGTGGTDTQYF. In nucleotides, the CDR3 is TGTGCCAGCAGTGACGGGACAGGGGGCACAGATACGCAGTATTTT.

The chain has TRBV7-9 and TRBJ2-7; D is unresolved. The CDR3 consists of 12 residues. The V gene's germline CDR1 is SEHNR and CDR2 FQNEAQ (reference sequence). V was trimmed by 5 bases and J by 3 bases, leaving 8 bases between them. The CDR3 DNA reads TGTGCCAGCAGCCTGAATGTCTACGAGCAGTACTTC. It yields the protein CASSLNVYEQYF.

This chain links TRBV2 with TRBJ2-7, with 12 positions matching TRBD2. From germline, CDR1 is SNHLY and CDR2 FYNNEI. This CDR3 has 19 amino acids. V lost 10 bases and J lost 0; bases outside the gene matches: 19. The CDR3 reads CATLGPTSGGPSSSYEQYF. The CDR3 DNA sequence: TGTGCCACCCTCGGCCCCACTAGCGGGGGGCCCTCTAGCTCCTACGAGCAGTACTTC.

V usage is TRBV5-4 and J usage is TRBJ2-3; D remains unclear. Trimming left V 2 bases short and J 6 bases short, with 10 bases between. The CDR3 is made up of 13 amino acids. Germline V gene data show CDR1 as SGHNT and CDR2 as YYREEE (reference sequence). The CDR3 sequence is CASSFGLSDTQYF. CDR3 nucleotides: TGTGCCAGCAGCTTTGGCCTCTCGGATACGCAGTATTTT.

The rearrangement uses TRBV3-1 (or the pseudogene TRBV3-2) and TRBJ1-1, with D uncertain. Germline lookup yields CDR1 LGHDT and CDR2 YNNKEL (reference sequence). Trimming stripped 1 base from V and 6 bases from J, with 3 bases between. The CDR3 contains 11 residues. The CDR3 bases are TGTGCCAGCAGCCAAGCTTCTGAAGCTTTCTTT. It codes for CASSQASEAFF.

Turning to this clone: Other DNA sequences in the same sample also yield this CDR3. V usage is TRBV7-9 and J usage is TRBJ1-1; D ambiguous. V lost 5 bases and J 0 bases, leaving 13 bases between the germline ends. The germline V gene has CDR1 SEHNR and CDR2 FQNEAQ (reference sequence). The CDR3 runs 15 residues. The CDR3 sequence: CASSPPGGMNTEAFF. The CDR3 bases are TGTGCCAGCAGCCCCCCGGGCGGTATGAACACTGAAGCTTTCTTT.

The rearrangement uses TRBV6-2 or TRBV6-3 and TRBJ1-2; TRBD1 matches at 8 bases. The CDR3 has 15 residues. V lost 4 bases to trimming and J lost 3 bases; unmatched junction nucleotides: 7. In germline, CDR1 is MNHEY, CDR2 SVGEGT. The CDR3: CASSLAGQGYYGYTF. CDR3 DNA: TGTGCCAGCAGTTTGGCCGGACAGGGCTACTATGGCTACACCTTC.